This TCR beta chain came from a study of siplizumab effects on memory and regulatory T cells. Study results and limitations: Greater diversity than memory cells seemed evident in naive T cells, which also appeared to be major alloresponse contributors.

The repertoire was sequenced with immunoSEQ multiplex PCR; TCRdb's copy has only in-frame clones and lacks some. Among more than 95,000 clones listed, over 90% were seen once. Note on this clone: Its antigen is currently unknown.

The CDR3 length is 16 residues. Germline CDR1 SQVTM, CDR2 ANQGSEA. Trimming removed 4 bases at V and 2 bases at J, with 15 bases between. The source material was Tregs sorted from blood. The sequence was obtained from a human donor in good health. J is TRBJ2-6 and V is TRBV29-1, with D possibly TRBD1 on 6 matching bases. The CDR3 DNA reads as TGCAGCGTTGTGCAGCGGAGGACAGCTGGGGCCAACGTCCTGACTTTC. The encoded protein is CSVVQRRTAGANVLTF.